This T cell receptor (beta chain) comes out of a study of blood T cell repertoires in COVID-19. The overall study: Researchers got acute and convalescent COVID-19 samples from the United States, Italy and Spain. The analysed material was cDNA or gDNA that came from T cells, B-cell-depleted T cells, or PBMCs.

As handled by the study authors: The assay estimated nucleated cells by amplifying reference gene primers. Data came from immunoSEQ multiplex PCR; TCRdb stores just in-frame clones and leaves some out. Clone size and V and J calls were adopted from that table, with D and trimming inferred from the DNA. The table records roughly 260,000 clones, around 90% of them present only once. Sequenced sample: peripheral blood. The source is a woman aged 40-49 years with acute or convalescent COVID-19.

The CDR3 sequence is CASSSGDHVNQFF. The CDR3 nucleotides read TGTGCCAGCAGCTCGGGGGACCACGTCAATCAGTTCTTC. The chain recombines TRBV7-2 with TRBJ2-1; a possible D gene is TRBD2 (6 bases). The ends were cut back, 4 bases at V and 13 bases at J, with 17 bases in the middle. There are 13 residues in the CDR3. Germline V gene sequence: CDR1 SGHTA, CDR2 FQGNSA.